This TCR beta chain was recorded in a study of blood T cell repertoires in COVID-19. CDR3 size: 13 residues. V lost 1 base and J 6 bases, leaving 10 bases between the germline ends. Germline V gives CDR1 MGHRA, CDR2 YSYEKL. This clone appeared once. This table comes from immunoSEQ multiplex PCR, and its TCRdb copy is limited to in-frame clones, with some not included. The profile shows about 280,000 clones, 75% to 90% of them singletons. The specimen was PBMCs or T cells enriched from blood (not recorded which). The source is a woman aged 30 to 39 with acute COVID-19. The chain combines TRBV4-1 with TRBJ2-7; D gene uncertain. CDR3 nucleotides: TGCGCCAGCAGCCAAGTACAGTTCCCCGAGCAGTACTTC. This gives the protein CASSQVQFPEQYF.